This TCR beta chain is drawn from a study of T-cell memory formation after mild COVID-19. Notes on the study in general: The study found balanced CD4/CD8 in clones contracting day 15 to 85 and a CD4+ lean in later expanders.

There are many counts of this clonotype. Its antigen is not known. TCRdb re-called the 5' RACE reads through MiXCR, storing one row per CDR3 protein. The sample lists tens of thousands of distinct CDR3 sequences; about 7.3% were seen once. Trimming took 3 bases from V and 4 from J; bases not matched to a gene: 13. This CDR3 contains 16 residues. CDR1 is DFQATT and CDR2 is SNEGSKA in the germline V gene (reference sequence). Input material: PBMCs or a T cell subset sorted from them (not recorded which). This rearrangement joins TRBV20-1 to TRBJ2-3, with TRBD1 identical over 7 bases. The receptor was derived from a man aged 18 to 29 who had mild COVID-19 (a few samples of this study predate the infection). Cell type and time point are not known. The CDR3 region is CSASDIDRVIADTQYF. The DNA for the CDR3 is TGCAGTGCTAGCGATATCGACAGGGTTATCGCAGATACGCAGTATTTT.